These 20 T cell receptor beta chains originate from one sample sequenced in a study of blood T cell repertoires in COVID-19. Sequenced by immunoSEQ multiplex PCR; TCRdb stores in-frame clones only, minus some. The repertoire holds 100,000 or so clones, around 80% seen once, with about 9.3% in the top ten. The sequenced material came from peripheral blood. The receptor set was obtained from a man between 60 and 70 years old with active or convalescent COVID-19.

This chain uses TRBV28 with TRBJ2-6, with D uncertain. CDR3 length equals 17 residues. V lost 6 bases, J lost 0 bases, and 15 bases lay in between. From germline, CDR1 is MDHEN and CDR2 SYDVKM. The CDR3 is CASSPYGLSSGANVLTF. The CDR3 DNA follows: TGTGCCAGCAGCCCCTATGGTCTTTCCTCTGGGGCCAACGTCCTGACTTTC.

This clone was detected once. CDR3 sequence: CASSRSSSGTADTQYF. The CDR3 nucleotides read TGTGCCAGCAGTCGGAGCTCTAGCGGGACGGCAGATACGCAGTATTTT. This chain joins TRBV6-2 or TRBV6-3 and TRBJ2-3; 9 bases agree with TRBD2. V shed 5 bases, J shed 4 bases, and the junction held 10 bases outside the gene matches. The CDR3 has 16 amino acids. The germline CDR1 and CDR2 sequences are MNHEY and SVGEGT.

This chain uses TRBV29-1 with TRBJ2-1; 7 nucleotides match TRBD2. This CDR3 region has 13 residues. Germline loops: CDR1 SQVTM, CDR2 ANQGSEA. V dropped 8 bases and J dropped 10; count of bases not matched to a gene: 14. The CDR3: CSTTGLGPQEQFF. The CDR3 DNA sequence: TGCAGCACCACCGGACTAGGTCCCCAGGAGCAGTTCTTC.

A few counts support this clone. The chain links TRBV11-2 to TRBJ1-1; tentatively, D is TRBD1 (5 bases). Trimming removed 5 bases at V and 1 base at J, with 14 bases between. The CDR3 has 15 amino acids. Germline values: CDR1 SGHAT, CDR2 FQNNGV. CDR3 coding DNA: TGTGCCAGCAGCCCGAGGGGAGGCTCGAACACTGAAGCTTTCTTT. Translated, it gives CASSPRGGSNTEAFF.

This chain connects TRBV6-5 to TRBJ2-5; tentatively, D is TRBD1 (5 bases). V lost 8 bases and J 4 bases, leaving 11 bases between the germline ends. Germline V gene lookup returns CDR1 MNHEY and CDR2 SVGAGI. This CDR3 has 12 residues. Here the CDR3 reads CASGRVGETQYF. The CDR3 DNA follows: TGTGCCAGCGGCAGGGTAGGAGAGACCCAGTACTTC.

The gene calls are TRBV5-1 and TRBJ2-5, with TRBD2 matching 12 bases. The trim removed 2 bases at V and 2 bases at J, leaving 10 bases unmatched. The CDR3 extends over 18 amino acids. Germline CDR1 is SGHRS and CDR2 is YFSETQ. The CDR3 sequence is CASSLGPSGRAGQETQYF. The CDR3 nucleotides read TGCGCCAGCAGCTTAGGCCCTAGCGGGAGGGCCGGACAAGAGACCCAGTACTTC.

The chain couples TRBV4-2 to TRBJ1-2; 8 positions agree with TRBD1. V was pared by 4 bases and J by 8 bases, with 3 bases of the junction left unmatched. Germline values: CDR1 LGHNA, CDR2 YNFKEQ. CDR3 length: 12 amino acids. CDR3 DNA sequence: TGTGCCAGCAGCCCGGGACAGGAGGGCTACACCTTC. Translation: CASSPGQEGYTF.

This clone appeared a few times. The J gene is TRBJ1-1, the V gene TRBV7-9; the match to TRBD1 covers 8 bases. CDR3 length: 13 amino acids. CDR1 and CDR2 from the germline V gene are SEHNR and FQNEAQ (reference sequence). The junction had 11 bases not matched to a gene; V was cut back by 11 bases and J by 6 bases. CDR3 loop: CAGKTGDQSEAFF. The CDR3 DNA is TGTGCCGGAAAGACAGGGGATCAATCTGAAGCTTTCTTT. Using reference TRBV7-9 and TRBJ1-1 for the parts outside the CDR3, the full variable domain is DTGVSQNPRHKITKRGQNVTFRCDPISEHNRLYWYRQTLGQGPEFLTYFQNEAQLEKSRLLSDRFSAERPKGSFSTLEIQRTEQGDSAMYLCAGKTGDQSEAFFGQGTRLTVV.

The chain joins TRBV3-1 (or the pseudogene TRBV3-2) to TRBJ2-3, with D perhaps matching TRBD1 (6 bases). The CDR3 has 18 amino acids. The germline gives CDR1 LGHDT, CDR2 YNNKEL (reference sequence). The ends were cut back, 4 bases at V and 0 bases at J, with 20 bases in the middle. The CDR3 protein is CASSRYEGTGQSTDTQYF. The DNA of the CDR3 is TGTGCCAGCAGCCGCTATGAGGGAACAGGGCAGAGCACAGATACGCAGTATTTT.

V gene TRBV7-2 combines with J gene TRBJ2-1, with 7 bases aligning to TRBD2. In germline, CDR1 is SGHTA, CDR2 FQGNSA. This CDR3 contains 16 residues. V lost 2 bases to trimming and J lost 5 bases; unmatched junction nucleotides: 9. The CDR3 here is CASSLKAGRGNNEQFF. CDR3 sequence (DNA): TGTGCCAGCAGCTTAAAAGCGGGACGGGGCAACAATGAGCAGTTCTTC.

The chain carries TRBV5-8 and TRBJ1-5, with D maybe TRBD1 (6 bases). Germline CDR1 and CDR2: SGHTS and YDEGEE. This CDR3 is 16 amino acids long. V lost 4 bases, J lost 2 bases, and 16 bases lay in between. The CDR3 region has the DNA TGTGCCAGCAGCCCCTTCGAGGGACATGGCAATCAGCCCCAGCATTTT. Encoded protein: CASSPFEGHGNQPQHF. The full variable domain, its missing parts supplied by reference TRBV5-8 and TRBJ1-5, is EAGVTQSPTHLIKTRGQQATLRCSPISGHTSVYWYQQALGLGLQFLLWYDEGEERNRGNFPPRFSGRQFPNYSSELNVNALELEDSALYLCASSPFEGHGNQPQHFGDGTRLSIL.

This clone was observed at least ten times. This sample includes further DNA sequences coding for the same CDR3. The CDR3 DNA reads as TGTGCCAGCAGAACAGGAACCGGGGAGCTGTTTTTT. Encoded protein: CASRTGTGELFF. The chain joins TRBV6-5 to TRBJ2-2; possibly TRBD1 for D (5 bases). Germline V gene data show CDR1 as MNHEY and CDR2 as SVGAGI. CDR3 length equals 12 residues. Trimming took 6 bases from V and 5 from J, leaving 7 bases between them.

The J gene is TRBJ2-1, the V gene TRBV7-6; D perhaps matches TRBD2 (6 bases). Germline values: CDR1 SGHVS, CDR2 FNYEAQ. The CDR3 contains 15 residues. The ends were cut back, 4 bases at V and 1 base at J, with 11 bases in the middle. The CDR3 DNA follows: TGTGCCAGCAGCTCTGCGGGGCTTTCCTACAATGAGCAGTTCTTC. Translated: CASSSAGLSYNEQFF.

The chain has TRBV19 and TRBJ2-1; 9 bases align to TRBD2. With 0 bases clipped from V and 9 bases from J, the junction kept 9 bases outside the gene matches. The CDR3 length is 16 residues. The V gene's germline CDR1 is LNHDA and CDR2 SQIVND (reference sequence). This CDR3 is CASSIESSGTLGEQFF. The CDR3 DNA reads TGTGCCAGTAGTATAGAGTCTAGCGGGACCCTGGGTGAGCAGTTCTTC.

This clone was seen repeatedly, ten times or more. The chain employs TRBV19 and TRBJ2-1, with 9 bases identical to TRBD2. The CDR3 is made up of 16 amino acids. Germline CDR1 is LNHDA and CDR2 is SQIVND (reference sequence). Trimming at V came to 1 base and at J to 8 bases, leaving 9 bases not matched to a gene. DNA for the CDR3: TGTGCCAGTAGTATAGGCCCAGCGGGAGGTTTGGATGAGCAGTTCTTC. Amino acid sequence: CASSIGPAGGLDEQFF. Full variable domain (rest looked up from reference TRBV19 and TRBJ2-1): DGGITQSPKYLFRKEGQNVTLSCEQNLNHDAMYWYRQDPGQGLRLIYYSQIVNDFQKGDIAEGYSVSREKKESFPLTVTSAQKNPTAFYLCASSIGPAGGLDEQFFGPGTRLTVL.

This clone occurred once. The rearrangement joins TRBV9 to TRBJ2-5; D is perhaps TRBD2 (6 bases). Trimming took 0 bases from V and 4 from J, leaving 13 bases between them. CDR3 size: 15 residues. The V gene's germline CDR1 is SGDLS and CDR2 YYNGEE. CDR3 in amino acids: CASSVEGSGRETQYF. CDR3 in DNA: TGTGCCAGCAGCGTAGAGGGGTCCGGGAGAGAGACCCAGTACTTC.

The chain recombines TRBV6-2 or TRBV6-3 with TRBJ2-7, with 7 bases aligning to TRBD1. The CDR3 loop spans 14 amino acids. V dropped 5 bases and J dropped 4; count of bases not matched to a gene: 8. Germline CDR1 MNHEY, CDR2 SVGEGT. The CDR3 sequence is CASSTLDRRYEQYF. Written as DNA, the CDR3 is TGTGCCAGCAGTACCCTGGACAGGAGGTACGAGCAGTACTTC.

This clone was seen more than once but under ten times. The chain combines TRBV7-6 with TRBJ2-7; the match to TRBD2 covers 8 bases. The CDR3 extends over 15 amino acids. Trimming took 1 base from V and 6 from J; bases not matched to a gene: 8. The germline CDR1 and CDR2 sequences are SGHVS and FNYEAQ. The CDR3, as DNA: TGTGCCAGCAGCTTAGAAGCAGCGGGAGATGGCGAGCAGTACTTC. Its translation: CASSLEAAGDGEQYF.

This rearrangement joins TRBV27 to TRBJ2-6, with D possibly being TRBD1 (6 bases). Germline V gene lookup returns CDR1 MNHEY and CDR2 SMNVEV (reference sequence). The CDR3 runs to 18 residues. V shed 6 bases and J shed 3 bases, with 21 bases lying between them. CDR3: CASSPWTDPSGGANVLTF. CDR3 nucleotides: TGTGCCAGCAGCCCTTGGACAGACCCCTCGGGTGGGGCCAACGTCCTGACTTTC.

V and J are TRBV9 and TRBJ2-1; weak D call: TRBD2 (5 bases). The CDR3 has 15 amino acids. Germline V lookup: CDR1 SGDLS, CDR2 YYNGEE. The ends were cut back, 2 bases at V and 7 bases at J, with 16 bases in the middle. CDR3 loop: CASSVSGSAGNEQFF. The CDR3 coding sequence is TGTGCCAGCAGCGTGAGCGGCTCGGCCGGGAATGAGCAGTTCTTC.